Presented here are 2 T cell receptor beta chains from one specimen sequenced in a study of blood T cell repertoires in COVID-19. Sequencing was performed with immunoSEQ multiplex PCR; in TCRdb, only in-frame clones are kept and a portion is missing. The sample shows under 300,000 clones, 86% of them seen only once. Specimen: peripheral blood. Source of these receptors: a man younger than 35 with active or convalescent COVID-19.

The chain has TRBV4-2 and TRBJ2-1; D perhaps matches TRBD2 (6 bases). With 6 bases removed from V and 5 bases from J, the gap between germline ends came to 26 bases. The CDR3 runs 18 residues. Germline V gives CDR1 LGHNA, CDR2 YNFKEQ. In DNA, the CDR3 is TGTGCCAGCAGGCATATAGAACTGGGTGTTAGCGGAGACAATGAGCAGTTCTTC. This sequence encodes CASRHIELGVSGDNEQFF.

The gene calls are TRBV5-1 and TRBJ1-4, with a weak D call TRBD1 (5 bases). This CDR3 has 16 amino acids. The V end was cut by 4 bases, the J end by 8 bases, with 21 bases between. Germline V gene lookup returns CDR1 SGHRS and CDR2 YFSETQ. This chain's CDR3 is CASSPTNSQGWEKLFF. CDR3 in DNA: TGCGCCAGCAGCCCAACCAACAGCCAGGGTTGGGAAAAACTGTTTTTT.